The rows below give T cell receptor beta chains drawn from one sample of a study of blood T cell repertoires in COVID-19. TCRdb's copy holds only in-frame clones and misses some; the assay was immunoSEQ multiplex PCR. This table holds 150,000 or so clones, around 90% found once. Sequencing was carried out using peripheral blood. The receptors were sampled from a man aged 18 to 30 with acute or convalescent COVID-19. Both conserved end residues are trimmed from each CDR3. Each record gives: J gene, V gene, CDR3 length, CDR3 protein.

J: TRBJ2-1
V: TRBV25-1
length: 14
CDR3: ASSQPGLEVSSEQF

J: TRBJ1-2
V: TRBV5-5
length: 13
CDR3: ASSLERTGDYGYT

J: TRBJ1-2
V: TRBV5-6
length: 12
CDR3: ASSLDGGNYGYT

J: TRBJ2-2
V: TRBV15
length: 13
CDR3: ATSRERQGGGELF

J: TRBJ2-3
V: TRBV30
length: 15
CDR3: AWRPGWMRVERDTQY

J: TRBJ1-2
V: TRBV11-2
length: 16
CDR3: ASSPRAGTGSSIYGYT

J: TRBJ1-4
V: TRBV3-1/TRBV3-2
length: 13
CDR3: ASSQDSSVYEKLF

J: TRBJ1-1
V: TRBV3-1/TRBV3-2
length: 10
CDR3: ASSQRDREAF

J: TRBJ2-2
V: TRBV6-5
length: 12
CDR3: ASIKLHGTGELF

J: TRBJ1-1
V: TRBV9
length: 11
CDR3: ASSEGTGDEAF

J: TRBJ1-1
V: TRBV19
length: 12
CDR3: ASSLRGMGTEAF

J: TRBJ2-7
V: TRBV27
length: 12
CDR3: ASSFGQLIYEQY

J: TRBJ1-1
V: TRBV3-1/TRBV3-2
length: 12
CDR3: ASSPQGRGTEAF

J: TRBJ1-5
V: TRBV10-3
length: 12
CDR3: AIRDRGSNQPQH

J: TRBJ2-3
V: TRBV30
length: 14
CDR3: AWSVLAGGPGDTQY

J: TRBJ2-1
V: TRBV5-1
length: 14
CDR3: ASSLASGDSYNEQF

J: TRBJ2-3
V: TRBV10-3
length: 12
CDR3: AISASGAVDTQY

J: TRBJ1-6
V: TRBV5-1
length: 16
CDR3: ASSLGRIGQGHNSPLH

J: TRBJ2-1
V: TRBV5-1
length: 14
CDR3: ASSTTSGSSYNEQF

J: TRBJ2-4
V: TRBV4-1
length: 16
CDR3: ASSEGLAGILAKNIQY

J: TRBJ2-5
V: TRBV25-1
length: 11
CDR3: ASTRMGGETQY

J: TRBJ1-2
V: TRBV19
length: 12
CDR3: ASSVRQGGYGYT

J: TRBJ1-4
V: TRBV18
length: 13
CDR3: ASSHGQGVNEKLF

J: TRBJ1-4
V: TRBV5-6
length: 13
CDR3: ASSFLDRGNEKLF

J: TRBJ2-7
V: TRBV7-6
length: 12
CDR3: ASSHTGGSYEQY

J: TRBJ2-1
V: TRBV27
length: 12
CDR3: ASRPSGGSNEQF

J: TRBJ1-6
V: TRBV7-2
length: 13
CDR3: ASSSLGQGNSPLH

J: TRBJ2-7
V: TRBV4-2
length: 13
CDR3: ASSQEETSGHEQY

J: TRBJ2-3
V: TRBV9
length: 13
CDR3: ASSAPSGGTDTQY

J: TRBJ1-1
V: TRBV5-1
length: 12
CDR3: ASSTQTGTPEAF

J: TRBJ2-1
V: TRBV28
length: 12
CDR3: ASSPGTGPNEQF